Presented here are 20 T cell receptor beta chains from one specimen sequenced in a study of T-cell reconstitution after alpha-beta-depleted transplantation in children. Library preparation (for TCRbeta) was performed with unique molecular identifiers. TCRdb re-called the PCR reads with MiXCR, one entry per CDR3 protein. The data contain nearly 550,000 distinct CDR3 sequences, 15% to 20% of them singletons. Sequences were derived from PBMCs from the stem cell graft donor, sampled from the stem cell graft. Every receptor here comes from a human donor who donated a stem cell graft to a child with acute lymphoblastic leukemia.

This clonotype occurred a few times. The chain recombines TRBV7-9 with TRBJ2-6; D gene uncertain. V lost 8 bases and J 1 base, leaving 12 bases between the germline ends. This CDR3 has 15 amino acids. From germline, CDR1 is SEHNR and CDR2 FQNEAQ (reference sequence). The chain's CDR3 is CASLPRSSGANVLTF. In DNA, the CDR3 is TGTGCCAGCCTCCCCCGTAGTTCTGGGGCCAACGTCCTGACTTTC. The full variable domain, with the rest looked up from reference TRBV7-9 and TRBJ2-6, is DTGVSQNPRHKITKRGQNVTFRCDPISEHNRLYWYRQTLGQGPEFLTYFQNEAQLEKSRLLSDRFSAERPKGSFSTLEIQRTEQGDSAMYLCASLPRSSGANVLTFGAGSRLTVL.

This clonotype was observed a handful of times. This chain links TRBV3-1 with TRBJ2-3, with 14 bases matching TRBD2. V was pared by 3 bases and J by 5 bases, with 4 bases of the junction left unmatched. CDR1 and CDR2 (germline): LGHDT, YNNKEL (reference sequence). This CDR3 has 16 amino acids. The CDR3 DNA reads as TGTGCCAGCAGCCACGGGACTAGCGGGAGTGTAGATACGCAGTATTTT. It translates to CASSHGTSGSVDTQYF.

This clonotype has a handful of counts. The V and J genes are TRBV6-5 and TRBJ1-6; D is unresolved. Trimming took off 2 bases at V and 0 bases at J, with 5 bases between the two ends. CDR1 is MNHEY and CDR2 is SVGAGI in the germline V gene. This CDR3 comprises 15 residues. The DNA for the CDR3 is TGTGCCAGCAGTTACGAGAGCTCCTATAATTCACCCCTCCACTTT. Its protein product is CASSYESSYNSPLHF.

The chain employs TRBV20-1 and TRBJ1-5; D not resolved. V was shortened by 1 base and J by 6 bases, with 19 bases between the two germline ends. The CDR3 contains 16 residues. The germline CDR1 and CDR2 sequences are DFQATT and SNEGSKA (reference sequence). The CDR3 nucleotides are TGCAGTGCTAGAGCTAAATATCGAGGGCAGAGTCAGCCCCAGCATTTT. Its translation: CSARAKYRGQSQPQHF.

This clonotype has a handful of counts. This rearrangement joins TRBV3-1 to TRBJ2-5; a weak D match, TRBD1 (6 bases). This CDR3 has 15 residues. CDR1 and CDR2 (germline): LGHDT, YNNKEL (reference sequence). The V and J ends lost 4 bases and 5 bases respectively, with 17 bases between them. The CDR3 loop is CASSPPVRGMETQYF. DNA of the CDR3: TGTGCCAGCAGCCCCCCGGTCAGGGGAATGGAGACCCAGTACTTC.

This clonotype was detected only a few times. V usage is TRBV29-1 and J usage is TRBJ2-3; a weak D match, TRBD1 (5 bases). CDR3 length equals 13 residues. Per the germline V gene, CDR1 is SQVTM and CDR2 is ANQGSEA. Deletions cut 4 bases from V and 2 bases from J, with 10 bases between. The CDR3 loop reads CSVAGPHTDTQYF. As DNA, the CDR3 is TGCAGCGTTGCAGGGCCGCACACAGATACGCAGTATTTT.

A word on this clonotype: A much larger clone is a single base away; this may be a read error. The chain has TRBV11-1 and TRBJ2-1; the D gene is possibly TRBD2 (6 bases). Germline CDR1 SGHAT, CDR2 FQDESV (reference sequence). The CDR3 has 14 amino acids. Here the CDR3 DNA reads TGTGCCAGCAGCTTAGAACTAGCCTACACTGAGCAGTTCTTC. Translation: CASSLELAYTEQFF.

The V gene is TRBV7-9, the J gene TRBJ2-1; D is perhaps TRBD1 or TRBD2 (7 bases each). V was trimmed by 2 bases and J by 6 bases, leaving 11 bases between them. CDR1 SEHNR and CDR2 FQNEAQ come from the germline V gene (reference sequence). The CDR3 spans 14 residues. The CDR3 loop reads CASSLPGGGNEQFF. In nucleotides, the CDR3 is TGTGCCAGCAGCTTACCAGGGGGGGGCAATGAGCAGTTCTTC. Full variable domain (missing parts from reference TRBV7-9 and TRBJ2-1): DTGVSQNPRHKITKRGQNVTFRCDPISEHNRLYWYRQTLGQGPEFLTYFQNEAQLEKSRLLSDRFSAERPKGSFSTLEIQRTEQGDSAMYLCASSLPGGGNEQFFGPGTRLTVL.

Only a few counts were recorded for this clonotype. This rearrangement joins TRBV20-1 to TRBJ2-7; possibly TRBD2 for D (5 bases). Per germline, CDR1 DFQATT and CDR2 SNEGSKA (reference sequence). CDR3 length: 16 residues. V was clipped by 0 bases and J by 0 bases, with 15 bases between them. The CDR3 protein is CSARDPVRADSYEQYF. For the CDR3, the DNA is TGCAGTGCTAGAGATCCCGTGCGGGCCGACTCCTACGAGCAGTACTTC.

The chain joins TRBV12-3 or TRBV12-4 to TRBJ1-2, with 7 bases identical to TRBD1. V lost 4 bases to trimming and J lost 6 bases; unmatched junction nucleotides: 8. This CDR3 comprises 14 residues. The DNA of the CDR3 is TGTGCCAGCAGTTCAGGGGGTGGTTGGAATGGCTACACCTTC. As protein: CASSSGGGWNGYTF.

This clonotype was detected a few times. The chain is built from TRBV27 and TRBJ2-7; 7 bases map to TRBD2. Per germline, CDR1 MNHEY and CDR2 SMNVEV (reference sequence). Trimming removed 10 bases from V and 1 base from J; junction bases left unmatched: 7. The CDR3 totals 13 residues. The CDR3 here is CATFGGGSYEQYF. CDR3 coding DNA: TGTGCCACGTTTGGGGGAGGGTCCTACGAGCAGTACTTC.

This chain uses TRBV9 with TRBJ1-4; D gene uncertain. Germline assignment: CDR1 SGDLS and CDR2 YYNGEE. V was cut by 1 base and J by 6 bases, with 13 bases left in between. The CDR3 is 15 amino acids. CDR3 in amino acids: CASSVSPVWDEKLFF. The CDR3 coding sequence is TGTGCCAGCAGCGTAAGTCCAGTTTGGGATGAAAAACTGTTTTTT. Full variable domain (outside the CDR3, taken from reference TRBV9 and TRBJ1-4): DSGVTQTPKHLITATGQRVTLRCSPRSGDLSVYWYQQSLDQGLQFLIQYYNGEERAKGNILERFSAQQFPDLHSELNLSSLELGDSALYFCASSVSPVWDEKLFFGSGTQLSVL.

CDR3 nucleotide sequence: TGTGCCAGCAGCTTATTCCAGGGCGCGGACACTGAAGCTTTCTTT. Translation: CASSLFQGADTEAFF. The V call is TRBV7-8, the J call TRBJ1-1, with a tentative D call TRBD1 (5 bases). CDR3 size: 15 residues. Germline CDR1 is SGHVS and CDR2 is FQNEAQ. The V end lost 2 bases, the J end lost 3 bases, and 13 bases lay between the germline ends.

The CDR3 is CASSLLMGGREQFF. The CDR3 nucleotides are TGTGCCAGCAGCTTATTGATGGGGGGCAGAGAGCAGTTCTTC. This sequence joins TRBV7-8 and TRBJ2-1, with D tentatively TRBD1 or TRBD2 (6 bases each). The germline CDR1 and CDR2 sequences are SGHVS and FQNEAQ. This CDR3 has 14 amino acids. V was clipped by 2 bases and J by 10 bases, with 15 bases between them.

This clonotype has just a few counts. This chain links TRBV5-5 with TRBJ2-7; D perhaps matches TRBD1 (6 bases). The CDR3 has 14 amino acids. Germline V gene data show CDR1 as SGHKS and CDR2 as YYEKEE (reference sequence). Trimming took 3 bases from V and 5 from J, leaving 15 bases between them. The CDR3 sequence: CASSWGPGIDEQYF. DNA of the CDR3: TGTGCCAGCAGCTGGGGGCCAGGGATCGACGAGCAGTACTTC.

This clonotype was observed a few times. The V and J genes are TRBV3-1 and TRBJ2-5, with 7 positions matching TRBD2. CDR1 LGHDT and CDR2 YNNKEL come from the germline V gene (reference sequence). V trimming: 1 base; J trimming: 4 bases; junction bases outside the gene matches: 9. The CDR3 extends over 16 amino acids. The CDR3 sequence: CASSQGREPWRETQYF. The CDR3 nucleotides are TGTGCCAGCAGCCAAGGGCGGGAGCCGTGGCGAGAGACCCAGTACTTC.

The V and J genes are TRBV27 and TRBJ2-1, with TRBD1 as a possible D gene (6 bases). The V gene lost 8 bases and the J gene lost 2 bases, with 13 bases spanning the gap. This CDR3 has 14 amino acids. CDR1 is MNHEY and CDR2 is SMNVEV in the germline V gene (reference sequence). CDR3: CASSGQFPYNEQFF. The CDR3 DNA reads TGTGCCAGCTCCGGACAGTTTCCCTACAATGAGCAGTTCTTC.

The table lists this clonotype with a few counts. The chain is built from TRBV27 and TRBJ2-7; TRBD1 might be the D (6 bases). The V end lost 4 bases, the J end lost 4 bases, and 14 bases lay between the germline ends. Germline V gene sequence: CDR1 MNHEY, CDR2 SMNVEV (reference sequence). The CDR3 is 14 amino acids. CDR3: CASSYLPTGYEQYF. The CDR3 DNA reads TGTGCCAGCAGTTACCTACCGACAGGTTACGAGCAGTACTTC.

This clonotype was seen only once. The V gene is TRBV29-1, the J gene TRBJ2-3; D perhaps matches TRBD2 (7 bases). Trimming left V 3 bases short and J 4 bases short, with 17 bases between. The CDR3 loop spans 15 amino acids. CDR1 and CDR2 (germline): SQVTM, ANQGSEA. The CDR3 here is CSVEDRGAIADTQYF. The CDR3 nucleotides read TGCAGCGTTGAGGATCGGGGGGCGATAGCAGATACGCAGTATTTT.

This chain uses TRBV27 with TRBJ1-4; D not resolved. CDR1 is MNHEY and CDR2 is SMNVEV in the germline V gene (reference sequence). V lost 6 bases and J 12 bases, leaving 11 bases between the germline ends. This CDR3 has 11 amino acids. CDR3 bases: TGTGCCAGCAGGTCGGAGAGGGAACTGTTTTTT. This encodes CASRSERELFF.